This TCR beta chain was found in a study of cytomegalovirus exposure and HLA in healthy donors. Primers for the PCR totalled 60 Vbeta and 13 Jbeta. Measured with immunoSEQ multiplex PCR; TCRdb has only the in-frame clones, and not every one. The sample shows hundreds of thousands of clones, about 80% of them seen only once. Study-level results: By HLA locus, TCR association rates varied in a later analysis, with DRB1 showing the most and HLA-C the fewest. Reports showed the classifier diagnosing cytomegalovirus status with high specificity and sensitivity. Fewer N-insertions (relative to the approximately 700-donor mean) were reportedly seen in an Asian-associated ancestry cluster in a later analysis. The study recorded fewer than 200 TCR beta chains that were cytomegalovirus-associated.

This CDR3 comprises 12 residues. The ends were cut back, 7 bases at V and 1 base at J, with 5 bases in the middle. Per germline, CDR1 MRHNA and CDR2 SNTAGT. Points on this clone: What it binds is not known.

This chain connects TRBV6-4 to TRBJ2-1, with D uncertain. The clonotype comes from a male donor in good health and CMV-seronegative. Sequencing input: PBMCs. The CDR3 coding sequence is TGTGCCAGCACCTCTTCCTACAATGAGCAGTTCTTC. Its protein is CASTSSYNEQFF.